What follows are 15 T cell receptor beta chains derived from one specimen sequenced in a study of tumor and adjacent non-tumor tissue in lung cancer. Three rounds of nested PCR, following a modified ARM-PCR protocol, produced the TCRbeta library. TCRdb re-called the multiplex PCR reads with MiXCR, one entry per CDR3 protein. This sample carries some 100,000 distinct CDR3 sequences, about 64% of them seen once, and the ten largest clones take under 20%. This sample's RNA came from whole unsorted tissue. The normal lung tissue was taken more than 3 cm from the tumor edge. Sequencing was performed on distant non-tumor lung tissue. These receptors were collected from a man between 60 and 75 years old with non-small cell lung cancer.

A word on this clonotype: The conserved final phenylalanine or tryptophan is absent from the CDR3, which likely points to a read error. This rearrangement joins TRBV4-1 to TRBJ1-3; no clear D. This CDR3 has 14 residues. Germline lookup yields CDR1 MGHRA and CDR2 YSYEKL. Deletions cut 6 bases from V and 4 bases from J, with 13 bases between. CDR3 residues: CASSSSRAGNTIYY. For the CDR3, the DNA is TGCGCCAGCAGTTCATCACGGGCAGGAAACACCATATATTAT.

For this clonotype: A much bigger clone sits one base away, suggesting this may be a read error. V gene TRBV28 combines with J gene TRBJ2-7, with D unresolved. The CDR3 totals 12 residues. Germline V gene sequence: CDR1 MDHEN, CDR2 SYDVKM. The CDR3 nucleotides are TGTGCCAGCTGTTTATACGATAACGAGCAGTACTTC. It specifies CASCLYDNEQYF. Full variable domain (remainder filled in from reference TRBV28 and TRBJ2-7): DVKVTQSSRYLVKRTGEKVFLECVQDMDHENMFWYRQDPGLGLRLIYFSYDVKMKEKGDIPEGYSVSREKKERFSLILESASTNQTSMYLCASCLYDNEQYFGPGTRLTVT.

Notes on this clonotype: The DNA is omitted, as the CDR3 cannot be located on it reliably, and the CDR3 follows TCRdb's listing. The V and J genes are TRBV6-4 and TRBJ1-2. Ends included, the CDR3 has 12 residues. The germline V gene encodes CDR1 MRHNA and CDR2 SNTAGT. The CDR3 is CANFSTNYGCTF.

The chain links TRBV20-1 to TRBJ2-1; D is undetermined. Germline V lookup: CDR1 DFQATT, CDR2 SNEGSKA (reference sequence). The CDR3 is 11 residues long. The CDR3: CNVTRINEQFF. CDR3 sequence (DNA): TGCAATGTTACCAGGATCAATGAGCAGTTCTTC.

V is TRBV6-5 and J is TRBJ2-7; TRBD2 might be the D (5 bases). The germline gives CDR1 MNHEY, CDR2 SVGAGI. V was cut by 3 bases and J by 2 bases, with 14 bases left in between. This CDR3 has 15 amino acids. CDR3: CASSYAPTGTYEQYF. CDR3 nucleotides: TGTGCCAGCAGTTATGCCCCTACGGGAACCTACGAGCAGTACTTC.

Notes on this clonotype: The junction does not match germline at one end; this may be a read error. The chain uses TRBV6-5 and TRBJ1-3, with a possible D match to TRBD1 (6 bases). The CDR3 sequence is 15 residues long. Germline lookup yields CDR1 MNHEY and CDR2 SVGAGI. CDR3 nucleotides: TGTACCAGCAGGGAACCGGGGGCGTCTGGTAACACCATATATTTT. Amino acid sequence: CTSREPGASGNTIYF.

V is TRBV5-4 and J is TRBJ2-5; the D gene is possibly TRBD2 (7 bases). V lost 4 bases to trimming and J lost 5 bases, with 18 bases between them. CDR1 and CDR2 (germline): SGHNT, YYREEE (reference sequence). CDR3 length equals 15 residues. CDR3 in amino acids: CASSLLMGGPETQYF. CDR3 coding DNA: TGTGCCAGCAGCCTACTAATGGGGGGGCCGGAGACCCAGTACTTC.

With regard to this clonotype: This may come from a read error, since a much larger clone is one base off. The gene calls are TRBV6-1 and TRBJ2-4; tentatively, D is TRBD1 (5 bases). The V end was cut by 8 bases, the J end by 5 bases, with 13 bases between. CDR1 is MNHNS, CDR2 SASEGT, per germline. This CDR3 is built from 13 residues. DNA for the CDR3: TGTGCCAGCTATAGGATAGGGGAAAACATTCAGTACTTC. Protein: CASYRIGENIQYF.

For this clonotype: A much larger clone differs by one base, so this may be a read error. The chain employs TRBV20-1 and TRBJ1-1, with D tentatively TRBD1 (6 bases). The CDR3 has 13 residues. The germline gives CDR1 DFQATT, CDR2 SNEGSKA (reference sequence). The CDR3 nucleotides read TGCAGTGTTAGAGGGGGAGGGAACACTGAAGCTTTCTTT. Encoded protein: CSVRGGGNTEAFF.

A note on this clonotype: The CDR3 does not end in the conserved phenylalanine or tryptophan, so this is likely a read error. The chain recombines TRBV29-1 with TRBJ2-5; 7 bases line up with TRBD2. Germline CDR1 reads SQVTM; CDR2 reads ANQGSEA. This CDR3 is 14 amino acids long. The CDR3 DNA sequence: TGCAGCATTGAGGCGGGGGAATCTGGTGAGACCCAGTACATC. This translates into CSIEAGESGETQYI.

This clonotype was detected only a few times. The CDR3 DNA sequence: TGTGCCAGCAGCGATGAGCAGTTCTTC. Protein sequence: CASSDEQFF. The rearrangement uses TRBV2 and TRBJ2-1; D not resolved. Per germline, CDR1 SNHLY and CDR2 FYNNEI. Between the trimmed V and J ends, which lost 6 bases and 8 bases, there was a span of 2 bases. This CDR3 is 9 amino acids long.

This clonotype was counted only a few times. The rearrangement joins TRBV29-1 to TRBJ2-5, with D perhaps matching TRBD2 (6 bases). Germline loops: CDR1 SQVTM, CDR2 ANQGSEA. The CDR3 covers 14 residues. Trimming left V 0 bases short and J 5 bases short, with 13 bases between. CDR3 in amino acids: CSVEDPVGRETQYF. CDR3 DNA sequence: TGCAGCGTTGAAGACCCCGTTGGGAGGGAGACCCAGTACTTC. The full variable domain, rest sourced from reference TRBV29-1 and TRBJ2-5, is SAVISQKPSRDICQRGTSLTIQCQVDSQVTMMFWYRQQPGQSLTLIATANQGSEATYESGFVIDKFPISRPNLTFSTLTVSNMSPEDSSIYLCSVEDPVGRETQYFGPGTRLLVL.

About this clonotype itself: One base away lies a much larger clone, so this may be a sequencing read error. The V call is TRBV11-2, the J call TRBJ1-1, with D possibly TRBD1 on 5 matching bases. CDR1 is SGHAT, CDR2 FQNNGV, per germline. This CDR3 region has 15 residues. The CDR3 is CTSSLIRGGNTEAFF. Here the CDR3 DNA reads TGTACCAGCAGCTTGATCCGGGGCGGGAACACTGAAGCTTTCTTT. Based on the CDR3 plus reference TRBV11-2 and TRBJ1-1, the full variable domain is EAGVAQSPRYKIIEKRQSVAFWCNPISGHATLYWYQQILGQGPKLLIQFQNNGVVDDSQLPKDRFSAERLKGVDSTLKIQPAKLEDSAVYLCTSSLIRGGNTEAFFGQGTRLTVV.

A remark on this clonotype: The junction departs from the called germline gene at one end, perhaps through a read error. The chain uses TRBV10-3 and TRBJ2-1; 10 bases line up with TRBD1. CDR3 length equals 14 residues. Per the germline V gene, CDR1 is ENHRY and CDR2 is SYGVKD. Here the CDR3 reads CASEPGTGVNEKFF. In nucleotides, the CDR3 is TGTGCCTCGGAACCCGGGACAGGGGTCAATGAGAAGTTCTTC.

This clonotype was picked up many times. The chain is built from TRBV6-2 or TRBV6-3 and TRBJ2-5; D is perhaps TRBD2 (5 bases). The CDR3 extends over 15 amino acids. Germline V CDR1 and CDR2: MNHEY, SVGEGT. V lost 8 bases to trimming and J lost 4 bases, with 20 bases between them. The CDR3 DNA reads TGTGCCAGCGGCAACCCGAGGGTTGCGGGAGAGACCCAGTACTTC. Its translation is CASGNPRVAGETQYF.